This T cell receptor beta chain was captured by sequencing in a study of cytomegalovirus exposure and HLA in healthy donors. Study-wide background: As an earlier analysis found, roughly 180 million T cells yielded 95 million to 130 million unique TCR beta sequences.

The study, taken as a whole, reports: An Asian-associated ancestry cluster reportedly showed fewer N-insertions than the roughly 700-donor mean in a later analysis.

With respect to this clone: The antigen remains unidentified.

The PCR had 60 Vbeta and 13 Jbeta primers. TCRdb's table, derived via immunoSEQ multiplex PCR, lists solely in-frame clones and lacks some. The sample lists some 100,000 clones, about four fifths occurring once. Trimming took 2 bases from V and 4 from J, leaving 5 bases between them. CDR3 length: 12 residues. The V call is TRBV23-1, the J call TRBJ1-1, with D unresolved. TRBV23-1 is sorted into the ORF group, with uncertain function. This receptor was obtained from a woman in her seventies in good health and CMV-seropositive. Sequenced material: PBMCs. CDR3 bases: TGCGCCAGCAGTCAACACAGCACTGAAGCTTTCTTT. It yields the protein CASSQHSTEAFF.